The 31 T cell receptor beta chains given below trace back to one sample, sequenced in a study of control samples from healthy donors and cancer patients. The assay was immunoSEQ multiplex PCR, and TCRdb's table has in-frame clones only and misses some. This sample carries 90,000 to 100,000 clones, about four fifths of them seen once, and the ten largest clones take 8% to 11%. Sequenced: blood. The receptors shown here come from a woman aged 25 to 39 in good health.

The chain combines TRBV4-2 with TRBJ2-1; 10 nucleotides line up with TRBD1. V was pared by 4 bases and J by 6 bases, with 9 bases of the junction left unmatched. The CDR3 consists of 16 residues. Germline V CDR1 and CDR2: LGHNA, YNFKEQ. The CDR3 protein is CASSPRQGAFSNEQFF. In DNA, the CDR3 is TGTGCCAGCAGCCCCCGACAGGGGGCGTTTAGCAATGAGCAGTTCTTC.

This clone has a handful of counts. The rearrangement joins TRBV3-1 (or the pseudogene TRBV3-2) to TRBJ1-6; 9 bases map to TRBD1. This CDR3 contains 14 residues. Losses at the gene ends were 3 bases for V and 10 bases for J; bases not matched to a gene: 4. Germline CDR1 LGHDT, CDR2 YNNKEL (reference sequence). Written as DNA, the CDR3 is TGTGCCAGCAGCCATACAGGGGGCGCATCACCCCTCCACTTT. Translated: CASSHTGGASPLHF.

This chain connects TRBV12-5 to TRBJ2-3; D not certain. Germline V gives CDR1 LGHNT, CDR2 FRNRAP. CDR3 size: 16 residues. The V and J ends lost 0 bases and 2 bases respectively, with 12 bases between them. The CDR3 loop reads CASGLVIGPDTDTQYF. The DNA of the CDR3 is TGTGCTAGTGGTTTGGTAATTGGCCCTGACACAGATACGCAGTATTTT.

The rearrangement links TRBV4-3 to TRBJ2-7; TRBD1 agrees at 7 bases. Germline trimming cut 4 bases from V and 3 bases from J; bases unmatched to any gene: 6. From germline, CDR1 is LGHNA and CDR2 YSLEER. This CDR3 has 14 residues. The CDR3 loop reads CASSRVGGSYEQYF. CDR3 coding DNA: TGCGCCAGCAGCCGGGTAGGGGGCAGCTACGAGCAGTACTTC.

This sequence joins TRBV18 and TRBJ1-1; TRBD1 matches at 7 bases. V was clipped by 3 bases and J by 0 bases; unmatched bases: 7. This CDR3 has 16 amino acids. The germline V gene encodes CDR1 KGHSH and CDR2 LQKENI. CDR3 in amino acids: CASSPATGNLNTEAFF. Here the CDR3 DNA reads TGTGCCAGCTCACCGGCGACAGGGAATCTGAACACTGAAGCTTTCTTT.

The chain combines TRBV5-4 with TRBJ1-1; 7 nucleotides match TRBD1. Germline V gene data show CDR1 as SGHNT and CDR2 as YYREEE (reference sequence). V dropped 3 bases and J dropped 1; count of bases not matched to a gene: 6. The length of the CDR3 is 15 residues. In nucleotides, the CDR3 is TGTGCCAGCAGCTCAACAGGGGTATGGAACACTGAAGCTTTCTTT. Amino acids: CASSSTGVWNTEAFF.

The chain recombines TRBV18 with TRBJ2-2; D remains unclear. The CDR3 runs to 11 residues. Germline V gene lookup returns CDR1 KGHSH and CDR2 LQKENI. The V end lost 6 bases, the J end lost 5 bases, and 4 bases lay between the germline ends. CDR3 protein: CASSYTGELFF. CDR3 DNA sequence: TGTGCCAGCTCCTATACCGGGGAGCTGTTTTTT.

Here the CDR3 DNA reads TGTGCCAGTAGCGACAGGGGCCGCATAGGGGAGCAGTACTTC. It translates to CASSDRGRIGEQYF. The chain carries TRBV19 and TRBJ2-7; 8 nucleotides line up with TRBD1. The germline gives CDR1 LNHDA, CDR2 SQIVND (reference sequence). Germline trimming cut 6 bases from V and 7 bases from J; bases unmatched to any gene: 11. The CDR3 contains 14 residues.

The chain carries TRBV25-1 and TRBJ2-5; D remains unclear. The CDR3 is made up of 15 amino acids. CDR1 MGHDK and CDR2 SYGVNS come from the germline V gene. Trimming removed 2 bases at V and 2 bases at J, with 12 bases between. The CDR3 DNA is TGTGCCAGCAGTGAAGGAGTATTGGGACAAGAGACCCAGTACTTC. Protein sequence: CASSEGVLGQETQYF.

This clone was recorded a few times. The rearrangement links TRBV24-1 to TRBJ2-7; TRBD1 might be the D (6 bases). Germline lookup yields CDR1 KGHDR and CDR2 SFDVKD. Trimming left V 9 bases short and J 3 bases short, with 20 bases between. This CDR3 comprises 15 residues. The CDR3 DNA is TGTGCCACCTCCATTCCGGGACAAACCCTCTACGAGCAGTACTTC. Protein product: CATSIPGQTLYEQYF.

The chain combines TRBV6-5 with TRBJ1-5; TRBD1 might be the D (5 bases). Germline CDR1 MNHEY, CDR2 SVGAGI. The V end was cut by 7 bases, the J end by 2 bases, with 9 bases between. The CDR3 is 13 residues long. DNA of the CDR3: TGTGCCAGCAACCGGGGGGGCAATCAGCCCCAGCATTTT. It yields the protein CASNRGGNQPQHF.

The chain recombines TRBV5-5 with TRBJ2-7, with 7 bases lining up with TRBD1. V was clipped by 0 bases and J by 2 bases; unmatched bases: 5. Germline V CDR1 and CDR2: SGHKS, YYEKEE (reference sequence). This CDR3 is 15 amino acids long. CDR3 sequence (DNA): TGTGCCAGCAGCTTGGTCTCGCAGGGGGCCTACGAGCAGTACTTC. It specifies CASSLVSQGAYEQYF.

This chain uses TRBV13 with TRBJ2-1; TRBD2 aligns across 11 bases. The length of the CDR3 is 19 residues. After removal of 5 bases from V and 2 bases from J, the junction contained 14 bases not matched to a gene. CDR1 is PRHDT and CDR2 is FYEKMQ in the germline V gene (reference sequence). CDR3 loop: CASSAPGLAGGSPYNEQFF. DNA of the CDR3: TGTGCCAGCAGCGCCCCCGGGCTAGCGGGGGGAAGTCCCTACAATGAGCAGTTCTTC.

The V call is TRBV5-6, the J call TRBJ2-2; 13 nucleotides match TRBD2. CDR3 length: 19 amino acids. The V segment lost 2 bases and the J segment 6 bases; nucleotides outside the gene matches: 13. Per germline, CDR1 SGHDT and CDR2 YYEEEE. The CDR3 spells CASSFKLAGGTEGAGELFF. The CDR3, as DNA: TGTGCCAGCAGCTTCAAACTAGCGGGGGGGACCGAGGGCGCCGGGGAGCTGTTTTTT.

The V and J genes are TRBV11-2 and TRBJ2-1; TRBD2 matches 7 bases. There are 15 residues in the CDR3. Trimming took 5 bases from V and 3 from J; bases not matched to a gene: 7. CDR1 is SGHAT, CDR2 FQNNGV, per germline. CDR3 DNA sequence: TGTGCCAGCAGCCAAAGAAGCGGGGACTACAATGAGCAGTTCTTC. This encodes CASSQRSGDYNEQFF.

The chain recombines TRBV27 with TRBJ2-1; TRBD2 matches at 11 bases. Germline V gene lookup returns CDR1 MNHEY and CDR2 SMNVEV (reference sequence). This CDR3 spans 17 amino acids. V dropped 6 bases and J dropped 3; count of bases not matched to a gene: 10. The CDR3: CASRRQTSGEVYNEQFF. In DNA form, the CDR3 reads TGTGCCAGCAGACGGCAGACTAGCGGGGAAGTCTACAATGAGCAGTTCTTC.

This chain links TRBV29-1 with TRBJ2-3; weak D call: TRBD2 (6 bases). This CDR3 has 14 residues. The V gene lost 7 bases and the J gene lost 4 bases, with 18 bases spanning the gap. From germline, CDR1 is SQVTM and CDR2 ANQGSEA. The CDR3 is CSGRGTLRPDTQYF. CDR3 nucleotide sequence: TGCAGCGGCCGCGGGACGTTGCGACCAGATACGCAGTATTTT.

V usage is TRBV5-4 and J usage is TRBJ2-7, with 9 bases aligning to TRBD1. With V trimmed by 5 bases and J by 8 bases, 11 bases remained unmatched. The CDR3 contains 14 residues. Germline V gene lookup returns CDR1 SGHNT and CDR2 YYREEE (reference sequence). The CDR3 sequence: CASRTGGPSTQQYF. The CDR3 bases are TGTGCCAGCAGAACAGGGGGCCCCTCTACTCAGCAGTACTTC.

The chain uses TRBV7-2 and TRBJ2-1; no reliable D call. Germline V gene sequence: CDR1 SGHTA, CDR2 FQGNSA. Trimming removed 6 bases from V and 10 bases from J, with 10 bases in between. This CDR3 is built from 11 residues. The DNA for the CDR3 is TGTGCCAGCAGTGCCGCAACAGAGCAGTTCTTC. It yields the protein CASSAATEQFF.

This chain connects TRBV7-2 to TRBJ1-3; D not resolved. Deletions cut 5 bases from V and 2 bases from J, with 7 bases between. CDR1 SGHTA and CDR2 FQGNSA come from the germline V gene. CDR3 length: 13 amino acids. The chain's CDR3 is CASSPEPGNTIYF. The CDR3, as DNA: TGTGCCAGCAGCCCGGAACCTGGAAACACCATATATTTT.

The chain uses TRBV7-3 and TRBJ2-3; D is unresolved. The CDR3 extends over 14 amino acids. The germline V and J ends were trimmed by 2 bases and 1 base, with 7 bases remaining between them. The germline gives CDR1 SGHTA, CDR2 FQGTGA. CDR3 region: CASSLGLGTDTQYF. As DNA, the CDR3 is TGTGCCAGCAGCTTAGGCCTGGGCACAGATACGCAGTATTTT.

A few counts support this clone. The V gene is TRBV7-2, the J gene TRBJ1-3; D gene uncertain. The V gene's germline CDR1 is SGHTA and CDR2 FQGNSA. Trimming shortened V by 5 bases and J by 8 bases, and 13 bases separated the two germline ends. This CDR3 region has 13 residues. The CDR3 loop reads CASSPPGLDTIYF. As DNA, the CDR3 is TGTGCCAGCAGCCCACCAGGTTTGGACACCATATATTTT.

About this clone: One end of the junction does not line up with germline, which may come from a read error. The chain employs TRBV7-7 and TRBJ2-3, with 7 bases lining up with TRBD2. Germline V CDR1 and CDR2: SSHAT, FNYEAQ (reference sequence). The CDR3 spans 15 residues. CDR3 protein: CASSPIPGLTDTQYF. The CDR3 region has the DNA TGTGCTAGCAGTCCAATTCCGGGACTAACAGATACGCAGTATTTT.

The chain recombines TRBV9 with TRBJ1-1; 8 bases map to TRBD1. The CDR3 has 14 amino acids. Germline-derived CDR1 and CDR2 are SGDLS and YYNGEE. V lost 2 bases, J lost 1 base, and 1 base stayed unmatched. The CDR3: CASSVGQGNTEAFF. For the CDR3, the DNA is TGTGCCAGCAGCGTTGGACAGGGGAACACTGAAGCTTTCTTT.

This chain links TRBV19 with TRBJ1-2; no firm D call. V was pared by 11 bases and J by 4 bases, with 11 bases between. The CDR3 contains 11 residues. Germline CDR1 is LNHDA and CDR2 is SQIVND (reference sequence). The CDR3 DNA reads TGTGCCGCGTCCACAATCTATGGCTACACCTTC. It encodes CAASTIYGYTF.

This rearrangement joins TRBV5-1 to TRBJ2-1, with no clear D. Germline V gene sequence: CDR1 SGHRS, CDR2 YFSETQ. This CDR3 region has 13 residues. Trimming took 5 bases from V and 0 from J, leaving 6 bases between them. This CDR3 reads CASRADSYNEQFF. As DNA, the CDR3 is TGCGCCAGCAGGGCGGACTCCTACAATGAGCAGTTCTTC.

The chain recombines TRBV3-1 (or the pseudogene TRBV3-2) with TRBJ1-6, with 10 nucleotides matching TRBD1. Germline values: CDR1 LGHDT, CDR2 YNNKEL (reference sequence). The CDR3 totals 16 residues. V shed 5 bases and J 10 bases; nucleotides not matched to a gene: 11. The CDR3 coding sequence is TGTGCCAGCAGCTATTCCCGACAGGGGGCGAGATCACCCCTCCACTTT. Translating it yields CASSYSRQGARSPLHF.

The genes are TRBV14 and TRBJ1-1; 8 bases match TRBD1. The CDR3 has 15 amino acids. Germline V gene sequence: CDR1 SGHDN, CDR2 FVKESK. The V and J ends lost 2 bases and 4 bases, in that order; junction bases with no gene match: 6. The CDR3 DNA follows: TGTGCCAGCAGCCAACGGACAGGGTGGAGCACTGAAGCTTTCTTT. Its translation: CASSQRTGWSTEAFF.

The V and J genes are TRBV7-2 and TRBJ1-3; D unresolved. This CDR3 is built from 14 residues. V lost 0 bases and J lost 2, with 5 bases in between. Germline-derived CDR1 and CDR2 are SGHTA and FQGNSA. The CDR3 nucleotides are TGTGCCAGCAGCTTAGCTGATACTGGAAACACCATATATTTT. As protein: CASSLADTGNTIYF.

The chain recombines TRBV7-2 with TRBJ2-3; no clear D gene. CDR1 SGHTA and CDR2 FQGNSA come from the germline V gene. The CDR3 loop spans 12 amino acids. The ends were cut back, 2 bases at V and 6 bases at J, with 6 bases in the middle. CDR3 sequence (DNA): TGTGCCAGCAGCTTAAGGTTGGATACGCAGTATTTT. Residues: CASSLRLDTQYF.

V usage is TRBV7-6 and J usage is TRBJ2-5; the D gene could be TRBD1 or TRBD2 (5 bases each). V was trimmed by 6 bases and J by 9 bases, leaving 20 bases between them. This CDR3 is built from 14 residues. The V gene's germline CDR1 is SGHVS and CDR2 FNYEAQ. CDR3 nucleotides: TGTGCCAGCAGTCGGGACCCCTTTAAGGTAGCCCAGTACTTC. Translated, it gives CASSRDPFKVAQYF.